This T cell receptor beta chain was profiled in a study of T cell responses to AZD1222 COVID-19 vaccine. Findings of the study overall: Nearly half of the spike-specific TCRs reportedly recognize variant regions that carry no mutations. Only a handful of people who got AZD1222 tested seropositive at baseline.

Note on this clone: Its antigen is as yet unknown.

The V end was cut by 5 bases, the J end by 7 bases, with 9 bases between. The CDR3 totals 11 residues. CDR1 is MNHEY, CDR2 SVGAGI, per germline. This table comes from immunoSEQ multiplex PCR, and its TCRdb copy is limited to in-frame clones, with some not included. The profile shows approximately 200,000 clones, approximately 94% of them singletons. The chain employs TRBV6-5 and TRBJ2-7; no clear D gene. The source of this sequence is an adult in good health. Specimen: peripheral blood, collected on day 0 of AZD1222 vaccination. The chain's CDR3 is CASSRIWEQYF. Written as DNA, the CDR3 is TGTGCCAGCAGTCGGATTTGGGAGCAGTACTTC.